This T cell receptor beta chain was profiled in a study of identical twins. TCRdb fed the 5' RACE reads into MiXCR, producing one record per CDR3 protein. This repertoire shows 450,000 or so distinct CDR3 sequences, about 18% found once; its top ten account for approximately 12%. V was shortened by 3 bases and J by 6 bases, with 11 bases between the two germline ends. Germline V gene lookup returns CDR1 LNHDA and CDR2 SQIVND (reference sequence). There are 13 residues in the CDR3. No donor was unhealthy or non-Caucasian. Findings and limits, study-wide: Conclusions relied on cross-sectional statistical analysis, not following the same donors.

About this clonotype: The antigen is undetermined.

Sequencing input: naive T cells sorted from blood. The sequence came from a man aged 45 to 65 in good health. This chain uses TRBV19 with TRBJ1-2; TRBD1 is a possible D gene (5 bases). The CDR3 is CASSIRGDHGYTF. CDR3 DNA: TGTGCCAGTAGTATCCGGGGGGATCATGGCTACACCTTC.